This T cell receptor (beta chain) appears in the sequencing data of a study of blood T cells in healthy people across ages. This clonotype was observed a handful of times. PCR was performed a second time for about 7 to 11 cycles using a sample-barcoded 5' primer and a J-beta primer mix. Via MiXCR, TCRdb re-called the 5' RACE reads, giving one row per CDR3 protein. The repertoire holds around 1,000,000 distinct CDR3 sequences, under 30% seen once, with about 0.72% in the top ten. CDR3 length equals 15 residues. The germline V and J ends were trimmed by 2 bases and 8 bases, with 16 bases remaining between them. Germline CDR1 MNHEY, CDR2 SVGEGT. This sample was shared with a second study, whose subject was T cells of mothers and their children. As that study records: Donation involved three healthy Caucasian mothers and the six children that they had. There was no detection of any persistent microchimeric T cell clones.

The TCR comes from a girl aged 2-9 years in good health. Material: blood. This sequence joins TRBV6-2 or TRBV6-3 and TRBJ1-5; no definite D call. CDR3 region: CASSYDASFMKPQHF. For the CDR3, the DNA is TGTGCCAGCAGTTACGACGCTTCCTTCATGAAGCCCCAGCATTTT.